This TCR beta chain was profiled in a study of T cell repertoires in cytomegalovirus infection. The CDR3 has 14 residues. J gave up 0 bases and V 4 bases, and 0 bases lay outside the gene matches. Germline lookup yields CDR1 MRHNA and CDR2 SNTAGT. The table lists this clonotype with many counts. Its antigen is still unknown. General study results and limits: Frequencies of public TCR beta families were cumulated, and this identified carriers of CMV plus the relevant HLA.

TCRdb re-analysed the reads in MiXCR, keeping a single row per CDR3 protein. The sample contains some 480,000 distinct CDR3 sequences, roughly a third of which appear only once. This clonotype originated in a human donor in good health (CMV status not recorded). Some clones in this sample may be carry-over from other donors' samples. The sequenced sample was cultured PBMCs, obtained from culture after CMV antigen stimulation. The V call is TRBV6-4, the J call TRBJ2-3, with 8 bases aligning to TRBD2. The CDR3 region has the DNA TGTGCCAGCAGTGCTAGCGGGAGCACAGATACGCAGTATTTT. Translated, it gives CASSASGSTDTQYF.